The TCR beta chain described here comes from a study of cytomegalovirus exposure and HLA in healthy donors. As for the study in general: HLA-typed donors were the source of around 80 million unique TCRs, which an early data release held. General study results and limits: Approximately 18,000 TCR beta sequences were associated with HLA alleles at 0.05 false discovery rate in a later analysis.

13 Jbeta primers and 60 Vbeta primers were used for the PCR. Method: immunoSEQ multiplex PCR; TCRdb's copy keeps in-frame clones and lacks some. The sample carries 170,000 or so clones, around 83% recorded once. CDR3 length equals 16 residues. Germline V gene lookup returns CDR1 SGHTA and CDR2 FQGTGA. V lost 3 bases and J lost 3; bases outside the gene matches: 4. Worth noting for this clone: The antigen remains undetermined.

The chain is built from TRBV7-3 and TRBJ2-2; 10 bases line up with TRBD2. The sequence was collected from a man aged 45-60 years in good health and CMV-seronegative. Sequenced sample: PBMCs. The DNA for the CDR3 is TGTGCCAGCAGCTTGGCAGCGGGGGGGTACACCGGGGAGCTGTTTTTT. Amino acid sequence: CASSLAAGGYTGELFF.